This entry describes one T cell receptor beta chain. The antigen remains undetermined. The data belong to a study of T cell responses to AZD1222 COVID-19 vaccine. The table came from immunoSEQ multiplex PCR; TCRdb's copy has only in-frame clones and leaves some out. The data contain 110,000 or so clones, about 90% of them singletons. Study results and limitations: Close to half of spike-specific TCRs reportedly recognize unmutated variant regions. The donor group comprised mostly white British people and more females; the analysis possibly underestimated clonal diversity. Repertoires were sampled only after the peak T cell response. Baseline testing showed seropositivity in only five or six AZD1222 recipients.

In germline, CDR1 is MGHRA, CDR2 YSYEKL. Unmatched junction bases numbered 8, after V lost 4 bases and J lost 2 bases. The CDR3 has 17 amino acids. This chain uses TRBV4-1 with TRBJ2-3; 11 nucleotides agree with TRBD2. The receptor's source is an adult in good health. Sequencing was performed on peripheral blood, taken on day 0 of AZD1222 vaccination. For the CDR3, the DNA is TGCGCCAGCAGCCCCCCGGGACTAGCGGAGTTCACAGATACGCAGTATTTT. Translating it yields CASSPPGLAEFTDTQYF.